Below, 27 T cell receptor beta chains from the same sample are listed, as sequenced in a study of preoperative IRX-2 immunotherapy in early breast cancer (dated by TCRdb to the late 2010s). What this sample's treatment or condition label stands for: preoperative locoregional IRX-2 cytokine immunotherapy. Library preparation used the immunoSEQ multiplex PCR assay. In its TCRdb copy, this immuneACCESS table keeps in-frame sequences only and misses some clones. Where compared with another copy, unresolved V genes explain less than half of these, and the others have no known cause. This sample lists 55,000 to 70,000 clones; roughly 95% were detected once. The ten largest clones represent roughly 1.5% of the sample. This material was acquired from a patient treated with IRX-2 immunotherapy. The receptors here all came from a human donor with breast cancer.

V is TRBV5-1 and J is TRBJ2-5; D gene ambiguous. The length of the CDR3 is 11 residues. Trimming cost V 0 bases and J 5 bases, with 2 bases left between them. CDR1 and CDR2 from the germline V gene are SGHRS and YFSETQ. The CDR3 here is CASSLAETQYF. The CDR3 DNA reads TGCGCCAGCAGCTTGGCGGAGACCCAGTACTTC.

This clone has more than one count but fewer than ten. The gene calls are TRBV29-1 and TRBJ2-4, with D perhaps TRBD1 or TRBD2 (5 bases each). Trimming took off 5 bases at V and 7 bases at J, with 9 bases between the two ends. CDR1 is SQVTM and CDR2 is ANQGSEA in the germline V gene. The CDR3 has 11 amino acids. The DNA for the CDR3 is TGCAGCGTTTATGAGGGGAACATTCAGTACTTC. It yields the protein CSVYEGNIQYF.

The CDR3 DNA sequence: TGCGCCAGCAGCCAAGTCATGGGACAGGGTTACGAGCAGTACTTC. Translating it yields CASSQVMGQGYEQYF. The rearrangement joins TRBV4-3 to TRBJ2-7, with TRBD1 matching over 9 bases. The length of the CDR3 is 15 residues. V lost 1 base to trimming and J lost 4 bases; unmatched junction nucleotides: 5. Germline CDR1 is LGHNA and CDR2 is YSLEER.

This rearrangement joins TRBV5-4 to TRBJ2-7; D is tentatively TRBD1 or TRBD2 (6 bases each). Germline CDR1 and CDR2: SGHNT and YYREEE (reference sequence). Trimming shortened V by 4 bases and J by 0 bases, and 17 bases separated the two germline ends. CDR3 length: 16 residues. The chain's CDR3 is CASSPRGVGGSYEQYF. In DNA, the CDR3 is TGTGCCAGCAGCCCGAGGGGGGTTGGGGGCTCCTACGAGCAGTACTTC. Looking up the rest from reference TRBV5-4 and TRBJ2-7 gives the full variable domain: ETGVTQSPTHLIKTRGQQVTLRCSSQSGHNTVSWYQQALGQGPQFIFQYYREEENGRGNFPPRFSGLQFPNYSSELNVNALELDDSALYLCASSPRGVGGSYEQYFGPGTRLTVT.

The genes are TRBV28 and TRBJ2-7; possible D gene TRBD2, 7 bases. The CDR3 loop spans 13 amino acids. Trimming took 4 bases from V and 7 from J, leaving 14 bases between them. Germline-derived CDR1 and CDR2 are MDHEN and SYDVKM. The CDR3 loop is CASSYGGPGEQYF. The CDR3 coding sequence is TGTGCCAGCAGTTACGGGGGGCCGGGAGAGCAGTACTTC. Based on the CDR3 plus reference TRBV28 and TRBJ2-7, the full variable domain is DVKVTQSSRYLVKRTGEKVFLECVQDMDHENMFWYRQDPGLGLRLIYFSYDVKMKEKGDIPEGYSVSREKKERFSLILESASTNQTSMYLCASSYGGPGEQYFGPGTRLTVT.

This clone was seen once. The chain uses TRBV2 and TRBJ2-4, with 8 bases matching TRBD2. J was trimmed by 6 bases and V by 9 bases; bases with no gene match: 13. Germline V gene sequence: CDR1 SNHLY, CDR2 FYNNEI. The CDR3 is made up of 15 amino acids. This chain's CDR3 is CASNRGGLSGNIQYF. The CDR3, as DNA: TGTGCCAGTAATCGGGGGGGGTTATCCGGAAACATTCAGTACTTC.

This rearrangement joins TRBV27 to TRBJ1-5; D is ambiguous. The CDR3 spans 11 residues. Per the germline V gene, CDR1 is MNHEY and CDR2 is SMNVEV (reference sequence). Trimming removed 8 bases at V and 4 bases at J, with 6 bases between. The CDR3 DNA is TGTGCCAGCGGGGAGAATCAGCCCCAGCATTTT. It codes for CASGENQPQHF.

The CDR3 DNA reads as TGTGCCAGCAGCCCGGTTACGGGACTAGGTAATCTTTTCAATGAGCAGTTCTTC. It specifies CASSPVTGLGNLFNEQFF. The J gene is TRBJ2-1, the V gene TRBV5-6, with 8 bases fitting TRBD2. The CDR3 is 18 amino acids. With 4 bases clipped from V and 6 bases from J, the junction kept 18 bases outside the gene matches. Looked up from germline, CDR1 is SGHDT and CDR2 is YYEEEE.

This rearrangement joins TRBV7-9 to TRBJ2-1, with no clear D. The V end was cut by 1 base, the J end by 0 bases, with 7 bases between. The CDR3 sequence is 15 residues long. Germline CDR1 and CDR2: SEHNR and FQNEAQ (reference sequence). The CDR3 region has the DNA TGTGCCAGCAGCTTAGACGGAAGCTCCTACAATGAGCAGTTCTTC. Translating it yields CASSLDGSSYNEQFF.

V is TRBV10-3 and J is TRBJ2-5; 9 nucleotides agree with TRBD1. V dropped 4 bases and J dropped 4; count of bases not matched to a gene: 13. The germline CDR1 and CDR2 sequences are ENHRY and SYGVKD. The CDR3 contains 17 residues. CDR3 region: CAISAHQRTGEGETQYF. In DNA form, the CDR3 reads TGTGCCATCAGTGCTCACCAGAGGACAGGGGAGGGAGAGACCCAGTACTTC.

This clone was seen a single time. The chain carries TRBV7-2 and TRBJ2-1; D is perhaps TRBD1 (6 bases). There are 14 residues in the CDR3. The V gene's germline CDR1 is SGHTA and CDR2 FQGNSA. V lost 1 base, J lost 4 bases, and 8 bases lay in between. The CDR3: CASSLEGVYNEQFF. The CDR3 DNA is TGTGCCAGCAGCTTAGAGGGGGTGTACAATGAGCAGTTCTTC. The full variable domain, its missing parts supplied by reference TRBV7-2 and TRBJ2-1, is GAGVSQSPSNKVTEKGKDVELRCDPISGHTALYWYRQSLGQGLEFLIYFQGNSAPDKSGLPSDRFSAERTGGSVSTLTIQRTQQEDSAVYLCASSLEGVYNEQFFGPGTRLTVL.

CDR3 bases: TGCGCCAGCAGGGGAGGGCCAGGCACCGGGGAGCTGTTTTTT. Translation gives CASRGGPGTGELFF. The chain has TRBV4-3 and TRBJ2-2, with 7 bases lining up with TRBD2. Germline CDR1 reads LGHNA; CDR2 reads YSLEER. The CDR3 consists of 14 residues. Trimming took 6 bases from V and 4 from J; bases not matched to a gene: 5.

V is TRBV11-3 and J is TRBJ2-2; D is possibly TRBD2 (5 bases). There are 15 residues in the CDR3. V was cut by 1 base and J by 4 bases, with 10 bases left in between. Per the germline V gene, CDR1 is SGHNT and CDR2 is YENEEA. The CDR3 sequence is CASSLGLLSTGELFF. Written as DNA, the CDR3 is TGTGCCAGCAGCTTAGGACTACTGAGCACCGGGGAGCTGTTTTTT.

The chain employs TRBV6-6 and TRBJ2-1; 9 bases agree with TRBD2. In germline, CDR1 is MNHNY, CDR2 SVGAGI (reference sequence). V dropped 8 bases and J dropped 7; count of bases not matched to a gene: 12. The CDR3 runs 15 residues. CDR3 protein: CASSIGLAGNNEQFF. The CDR3 DNA reads as TGTGCCAGCTCAATAGGGCTAGCGGGAAATAATGAGCAGTTCTTC.

V usage is TRBV12-2 and J usage is TRBJ1-5. TRBV12-2 is termed a pseudogene. The CDR3 is made up of 13 amino acids. The CDR3 region is CASRGMGNQPQHF. CDR3 nucleotides: TGTGCAAGTCGCGGTATGGGGAATCAGCCCCAGCATTTT.

This clone was observed once. This chain connects TRBV7-2 to TRBJ2-2, with a possible D match to TRBD1 (5 bases). Looked up from germline, CDR1 is SGHTA and CDR2 is FQGNSA. V was cut by 5 bases and J by 1 base, with 8 bases left in between. The length of the CDR3 is 14 residues. CDR3 sequence: CASSPDRNTGELFF. The CDR3 DNA reads TGTGCCAGCAGCCCCGACAGGAACACCGGGGAGCTGTTTTTT. The full variable domain, rest sourced from reference TRBV7-2 and TRBJ2-2, is GAGVSQSPSNKVTEKGKDVELRCDPISGHTALYWYRQSLGQGLEFLIYFQGNSAPDKSGLPSDRFSAERTGGSVSTLTIQRTQQEDSAVYLCASSPDRNTGELFFGEGSRLTVL.

V usage is TRBV18 and J usage is TRBJ2-1, with a tentative D call TRBD2 (5 bases). CDR3 length: 13 amino acids. Germline V lookup: CDR1 KGHSH, CDR2 LQKENI. V was cut by 3 bases and J by 8 bases, with 11 bases left in between. CDR3 nucleotide sequence: TGTGCCAGCTCACCCCCGGGATGGTATGAGCAGTTCTTC. Protein sequence: CASSPPGWYEQFF.

The gene calls are TRBV29-1 and TRBJ2-7, with D possibly matching TRBD2 (6 bases). Trimming cost V 4 bases and J 2 bases, with 12 bases left between them. The CDR3 is 13 amino acids. In germline, CDR1 is SQVTM, CDR2 ANQGSEA. The CDR3 loop is CSVGASEAYEQYF. CDR3 sequence (DNA): TGCAGCGTTGGGGCTAGCGAGGCCTACGAGCAGTACTTC.

V usage is TRBV5-5 and J usage is TRBJ1-1; D is unresolved. The germline CDR1 and CDR2 sequences are SGHKS and YYEKEE (reference sequence). The ends were cut back, 6 bases at V and 0 bases at J, with 15 bases in the middle. This CDR3 region has 15 residues. CDR3 sequence: CASTRSSGLNTEAFF. The CDR3 region has the DNA TGTGCCAGCACCAGATCCTCCGGGCTGAACACTGAAGCTTTCTTT.

The rearrangement links TRBV5-1 to TRBJ2-3, with unresolved D. The CDR3 length is 12 residues. Germline lookup yields CDR1 SGHRS and CDR2 YFSETQ. Trimming left V 2 bases short and J 3 bases short, with 4 bases between. The CDR3 here is CASSFETDTQYF. Here the CDR3 DNA reads TGCGCCAGCAGCTTCGAGACAGATACGCAGTATTTT.

The rearrangement links TRBV18 to TRBJ1-5; TRBD1 is a possible D gene (5 bases). The V end was cut by 1 base, the J end by 6 bases, with 13 bases between. CDR1 is KGHSH and CDR2 is LQKENI in the germline V gene. The CDR3 is 15 amino acids. The CDR3 spells CASSPQAGRGQPQHF. The DNA of the CDR3 is TGTGCCAGCTCACCACAGGCAGGGAGGGGTCAGCCCCAGCATTTT.

The V gene is TRBV30, the J gene TRBJ1-1; TRBD1 might be the D (6 bases). The CDR3 covers 13 residues. Per the germline V gene, CDR1 is GTSNPN and CDR2 is SVGIG (reference sequence). Trimming cost V 8 bases and J 3 bases, with 16 bases left between them. The CDR3 DNA reads as TGTGCCCATTCCGGGGGCGCCGACACTGAAGCTTTCTTT. Its protein product is CAHSGGADTEAFF.

This clone was found a few times. DNA of the CDR3: TGTGCCTGGGAGACAGGGAACACTGAAGCTTTCTTT. Protein: CAWETGNTEAFF. The chain couples TRBV30 to TRBJ1-1; TRBD1 might be the D (6 bases). The CDR3 consists of 12 residues. Germline V lookup: CDR1 GTSNPN, CDR2 SVGIG (reference sequence). V lost 5 bases, J lost 1 base, and 8 bases lay in between.

In DNA form, the CDR3 reads TGCGCCAGCAGCTTGGGGACACGGGTACACGAGCAGTACTTC. Its protein is CASSLGTRVHEQYF. The V call is TRBV5-1, the J call TRBJ2-5, with D perhaps matching TRBD1 (5 bases). The closer fit of TRBJ2-7 to the DNA end suggests the J call may be wrong. The length of the CDR3 is 14 residues. The germline V gene encodes CDR1 SGHRS and CDR2 YFSETQ.

The gene calls are TRBV5-6 and TRBJ1-2; D gene uncertain. CDR1 SGHDT and CDR2 YYEEEE come from the germline V gene. The CDR3 contains 14 residues. Trimming took off 0 bases at V and 5 bases at J, with 11 bases between the two ends. The CDR3 sequence is CASSLGRAYYGYTF. The CDR3 coding sequence is TGTGCCAGCAGCTTGGGCCGTGCGTATTATGGCTACACCTTC.

This rearrangement joins TRBV19 to TRBJ1-2, with TRBD1 as a possible D gene (5 bases). V lost 3 bases, J lost 4 bases, and 15 bases lay in between. The CDR3 has 15 amino acids. In germline, CDR1 is LNHDA, CDR2 SQIVND (reference sequence). The CDR3 is CASSMGAGPLYGYTF. In DNA form, the CDR3 reads TGTGCCAGTAGTATGGGTGCGGGGCCCCTCTATGGCTACACCTTC. Looking up the rest from reference TRBV19 and TRBJ1-2 gives the full variable domain: DGGITQSPKYLFRKEGQNVTLSCEQNLNHDAMYWYRQDPGQGLRLIYYSQIVNDFQKGDIAEGYSVSREKKESFPLTVTSAQKNPTAFYLCASSMGAGPLYGYTFGSGTRLTVV.

The chain couples TRBV11-2 to TRBJ1-6; D may be TRBD1 (6 bases). The CDR3 loop spans 15 amino acids. CDR1 and CDR2 from the germline V gene are SGHAT and FQNNGV. With 4 bases removed from V and 9 bases from J, the gap between germline ends came to 16 bases. The CDR3 loop is CASSSGGGRSSPLHF. In nucleotides, the CDR3 is TGTGCCAGCAGCTCCGGGGGCGGCAGGAGTTCACCCCTCCACTTT.